The 12 T cell receptor beta chains presented below share a single source sample, sequenced in a study of beta chain features in type 1 diabetes (dated by TCRdb to the late 2010s). What the research found in general, with its limitations: In all four CD4+ subsets, TCRB CDR3 length was moderately but significantly shorter in type 1 diabetes patients.

These receptors have no identified antigens. Receptor amplification or capture employed the immunoSEQ multiplex PCR assay. The entire isolated RNA was reverse transcribed using the High Capacity cDNA Reverse Transcription Kit, and thus expressed TCRB transcripts were sequenced. TCRdb took this table from immuneACCESS and kept in-frame rearrangements with V and J called. Such tables lack part of the clones; where checked against another copy, unresolved V genes explain under half of the gap, and the rest is unexplained. For this sample the table gives 300,000 to 350,000 clones, of which around 8.5% were detected only once. Roughly 1% of the sample rests with the top ten. Sequencing used central memory CD4+ T cells from blood. The receptors were sampled from a man in his thirties or forties with type 1 diabetes.

This clone was detected only a few times. The gene calls are TRBV25-1 and TRBJ2-1; D possibly corresponds to TRBD2 (6 bases). The CDR3 consists of 13 residues. Germline loops: CDR1 MGHDK, CDR2 SYGVNS. Trimming removed 10 bases from V and 0 bases from J, with 10 bases in between. The chain's CDR3 is CATGRGSYNEQFF. Written as DNA, the CDR3 is TGTGCCACAGGGCGGGGCTCCTACAATGAGCAGTTCTTC.

V usage is TRBV7-2 and J usage is TRBJ2-5; D gene ambiguous. This CDR3 comprises 15 residues. The ends were cut back, 1 base at V and 5 bases at J, with 14 bases in the middle. Germline values: CDR1 SGHTA, CDR2 FQGNSA. The CDR3 spells CASSLGWSASETQYF. For the CDR3, the DNA is TGTGCCAGCAGCTTAGGATGGTCAGCCTCGGAGACCCAGTACTTC.

This chain connects TRBV27 to TRBJ2-7, with TRBD1 matching over 9 bases. Germline V lookup: CDR1 MNHEY, CDR2 SMNVEV (reference sequence). This CDR3 contains 13 residues. The V gene end was trimmed by 6 bases and the J gene end by 2 bases; junction bases not matched to a gene: 2. CDR3 nucleotide sequence: TGTGCCAGCAGCACAGGGGGCCCCTACGAGCAGTACTTC. Translation: CASSTGGPYEQYF.

The CDR3 is CSARLGQGEHF. CDR3 nucleotides: TGCAGTGCTAGACTGGGACAGGGCGAGCATTTT. The chain recombines TRBV20-1 with TRBJ1-5; TRBD1 matches at 9 bases. CDR1 and CDR2 from the germline V gene are DFQATT and SNEGSKA (reference sequence). CDR3 size: 11 residues. After removal of 2 bases from V and 14 bases from J, the junction contained 4 bases not matched to a gene.

This clone was found a few times. The chain employs TRBV4-3 and TRBJ2-7; no clear D. The ends were cut back, 0 bases at V and 0 bases at J, with 12 bases in the middle. The germline gives CDR1 LGHNA, CDR2 YSLEER. The CDR3 extends over 16 amino acids. CDR3 residues: CASSQDVGQSSYEQYF. The CDR3 nucleotides are TGCGCCAGCAGCCAAGACGTCGGGCAGAGCTCCTACGAGCAGTACTTC.

This clone was observed a few times. The chain joins TRBV19 to TRBJ2-7; no clear D. Per the germline V gene, CDR1 is LNHDA and CDR2 is SQIVND (reference sequence). Trimming took 5 bases from V and 1 from J, leaving 9 bases between them. The CDR3 runs 13 residues. As DNA, the CDR3 is TGTGCCAGTAGTTACACGGTGTCCTACGAGCAGTACTTC. Its translation is CASSYTVSYEQYF.

Only a few counts were recorded for this clone. The J gene is TRBJ2-5, the V gene TRBV9; D possibly corresponds to TRBD1 (5 bases). The V gene lost 0 bases and the J gene lost 5 bases, with 8 bases spanning the gap. Germline loops: CDR1 SGDLS, CDR2 YYNGEE. CDR3 length equals 13 residues. The CDR3 sequence: CASSVGPGETQYF. As DNA, the CDR3 is TGTGCCAGCAGCGTAGGACCAGGGGAGACCCAGTACTTC.

This clone was observed at least ten times. V usage is TRBV2 and J usage is TRBJ1-1; D might be TRBD1 (5 bases). The V end lost 7 bases, the J end lost 3 bases, and 12 bases lay between the germline ends. Per germline, CDR1 SNHLY and CDR2 FYNNEI. The CDR3 covers 13 residues. The CDR3 reads CASTLDSYTEAFF. In DNA, the CDR3 is TGTGCCAGCACTCTCGACAGCTACACTGAAGCTTTCTTT.

The table lists this clone with many counts. CDR3: CASSLGPGRAEAFF. As DNA, the CDR3 is TGTGCCAGCAGCTTAGGCCCGGGGAGGGCTGAAGCTTTCTTT. This chain connects TRBV7-2 to TRBJ1-1, with D uncertain. CDR3 length: 14 residues. V was shortened by 1 base and J by 6 bases, with 12 bases between the two germline ends. Germline values: CDR1 SGHTA, CDR2 FQGNSA.

This clone was seen many times. The gene calls are TRBV18 and TRBJ2-1; D unresolved. The CDR3 runs to 14 residues. The ends were cut back, 3 bases at V and 10 bases at J, with 16 bases in the middle. CDR1 KGHSH and CDR2 LQKENI come from the germline V gene. CDR3 bases: TGTGCCAGCTCACCGAGCCATCAGGTTCGAGAGCAGTTCTTC. Encoded protein: CASSPSHQVREQFF.

This clone was detected only a few times. The chain carries TRBV28 and TRBJ1-6, with 8 positions matching TRBD1. The V segment lost 7 bases and the J segment 14 bases; nucleotides outside the gene matches: 10. CDR3 length: 13 residues. The V gene's germline CDR1 is MDHEN and CDR2 SYDVKM. As DNA, the CDR3 is TGTGCCAGCATCGGACAGGGCTCTCCTTCCCTCCACTTT. It is translated as CASIGQGSPSLHF.

This clone has a handful of counts. V usage is TRBV19 and J usage is TRBJ1-6; D is possibly TRBD1 (6 bases). The CDR3 loop spans 15 amino acids. Germline values: CDR1 LNHDA, CDR2 SQIVND (reference sequence). V lost 5 bases, J lost 7 bases, and 15 bases lay in between. The CDR3 protein is CASSVRQAVNSPLHF. The CDR3 coding sequence is TGTGCCAGTAGTGTCCGACAGGCCGTAAATTCACCCCTCCACTTT. The full variable domain, completed using reference TRBV19 and TRBJ1-6, is DGGITQSPKYLFRKEGQNVTLSCEQNLNHDAMYWYRQDPGQGLRLIYYSQIVNDFQKGDIAEGYSVSREKKESFPLTVTSAQKNPTAFYLCASSVRQAVNSPLHFGNGTRLTVT.